These T cell receptor beta chains were read from a single sample in a study of blood T cell repertoires in COVID-19. Measured with immunoSEQ multiplex PCR; TCRdb has only the in-frame clones, and not every one. The data show about 230,000 clones, with 70% to 90% seen just once and around a tenth held by the top ten. Sequencing input: peripheral blood. The receptors were gathered from a man aged 50 or older with COVID-19, enrolled during active disease. The CDR3 runs from the conserved cysteine through the conserved F or W. A D gene is named only where the DNA matches it firmly.

CDR3nt | CDR3aa | v_gene | d_gene | j_gene
TGTGCCACCAGTGATTTGCTGTTCCCAGATACGCAGTATTTT | CATSDLLFPDTQYF | TRBV24-1 | . | TRBJ2-3
TGTGCCAGCAGTTACTCTTACAGGGGGCGGGAGACCCAGTACTTC | CASSYSYRGRETQYF | TRBV6-5 | TRBD1 | TRBJ2-5
TGTGCCACCAGTGACGCGACTAGCTGGGGCTCCTACAATGAGCAGTTCTTC | CATSDATSWGSYNEQFF | TRBV24-1 | TRBD2 | TRBJ2-1
TGTGCCAGCGGGCAAACGGGGTACCAGTACTTC | CASGQTGYQYF | TRBV6-5 | . | TRBJ2-5
TGTGCCAGCAGCCATCCAAGCAAGGACAGACCCAATTGGAACACTGAAGCTTTCTTT | CASSHPSKDRPNWNTEAFF | TRBV4-2 | . | TRBJ1-1
TGTGCCAGCAGTGAGGCGACAGGTAGCTCCTACGAGCAGTACTTC | CASSEATGSSYEQYF | TRBV6-1 | . | TRBJ2-7
TGTGCCACCAGCAGAGAGTTTATGGCTAGCGGTTACAATGAGCAGTTCTTC | CATSREFMASGYNEQFF | TRBV15 | TRBD2 | TRBJ2-1
TGTGCCAGCAGGATGGCCACTGAAGCTTTCTTT | CASRMATEAFF | TRBV6-5 | . | TRBJ1-1
TGTGCCAGCAGCTTAGCTGCGGGTCTTTTGTACGAGCAGTACTTC | CASSLAAGLLYEQYF | TRBV7-8 | . | TRBJ2-7
TGTGCCTGGAATCTCCCAGGGGGCACTGAAAAACTGTTTTTT | CAWNLPGGTEKLFF | TRBV30 | TRBD1 | TRBJ1-4
TGTGCCAGTACCACTCGCGGTAAATCCACCGGGGAGCTGTTTTTT | CASTTRGKSTGELFF | TRBV19 | . | TRBJ2-2
TGTGCCAGCAGTTACACAGGCCGCATACACTCCGAGCAGTACTTC | CASSYTGRIHSEQYF | TRBV6-5 | . | TRBJ2-7
TGTGCCAGCAGTGAGACGGGTTGGACTGAAGCTTTCTTT | CASSETGWTEAFF | TRBV6-4 | . | TRBJ1-1
TGTGCCAGCAGTTCCACCGGGGAGACAGGGTACAATGAGCAGTTCTTC | CASSSTGETGYNEQFF | TRBV28 | TRBD1 | TRBJ2-1
TGTGCCAGTAGTAGGGGGACAGGGAACACTGAAGCTTTCTTT | CASSRGTGNTEAFF | TRBV19 | TRBD1 | TRBJ1-1
TGCGCCAGCAGCCAAGAACGGGGAGGGACTAATGAAAAACTGTTTTTT | CASSQERGGTNEKLFF | TRBV4-3 | . | TRBJ1-4
TGTGCCAGCAGCTTGCCTAGCGGATCCTACGAGCAGTACTTC | CASSLPSGSYEQYF | TRBV7-9 | TRBD2 | TRBJ2-7
TGTGCCAGCAGCCCAGGGATTTTTAGTGAGCAGTTCTTC | CASSPGIFSEQFF | TRBV9 | . | TRBJ2-1
TGTGCCACCAGCAGAAGGGGGATAGCGGGAGCTTGGTACAATGAGCAGTTCTTC | CATSRRGIAGAWYNEQFF | TRBV15 | TRBD2 | TRBJ2-1
TGTGCCAGCAGCGTAAGACAGGGGGCTGGAAACACCATATATTTT | CASSVRQGAGNTIYF | TRBV9 | TRBD1 | TRBJ1-3
TGTGCCAGCAGTGAGACAGGTCAAAAACTGTTTTTT | CASSETGQKLFF | TRBV28 | . | TRBJ1-4
TGTGCCAGCAGCTTGGGACAGGGAGGCGAGCAGTACTTC | CASSLGQGGEQYF | TRBV5-6 | . | TRBJ2-7
TGTGCCTGGAGTATAGCAGGGGTATGGTCCTATAATTCACCCCTCCACTTT | CAWSIAGVWSYNSPLHF | TRBV30 | . | TRBJ1-6
TGTGCCAGCAGCTTTGGGACAGTTAATGAAAAACTGTTTTTT | CASSFGTVNEKLFF | TRBV7-9 | TRBD1 | TRBJ1-4